The T cell receptor (beta chain) described here comes from a study of blood T cell repertoires in COVID-19. TCRdb's copy holds only in-frame clones and misses some; the assay was immunoSEQ multiplex PCR. The data hold 110,000 or so clones, with over 75% observed a single time. V gave up 4 bases and J gave up 0 bases; unmatched junction bases: 10. This CDR3 comprises 18 residues. Germline lookup yields CDR1 SNHLY and CDR2 FYNNEI. The sequenced material came from peripheral blood. J is TRBJ1-5 and V is TRBV2, with 9 bases that match TRBD1. The origin of this receptor is a man in his forties or fifties with acute or convalescent COVID-19. Here the CDR3 reads CASSVQEDRGYSNQPQHF. The CDR3 bases are TGTGCCAGCAGTGTTCAAGAGGACAGGGGATATAGCAATCAGCCCCAGCATTTT.